The 25 T cell receptor beta chains in this list originate from one sample, sequenced in a study of blood T cells in healthy people across ages. For the second PCR, which ran for about 6 to 11 cycles, a sample-barcoded 5' primer and a J-beta primer mix were used. MiXCR, run by TCRdb on the 5' RACE reads, gives a single entry per CDR3 protein. The sample yields 1.5 million to 2 million distinct CDR3 sequences, roughly 49% seen once. Sequenced sample: blood. The receptors originated from a woman in her forties in good health.

The chain carries TRBV7-2 and TRBJ2-5; possible D gene TRBD2, 5 bases. This CDR3 spans 16 amino acids. The V end was cut by 4 bases, the J end by 4 bases, with 19 bases between. Germline V lookup: CDR1 SGHTA, CDR2 FQGNSA. This CDR3 reads CASSSPGLRTLETQYF. CDR3 coding DNA: TGTGCCAGCAGCTCTCCAGGACTGAGAACTCTAGAGACCCAGTACTTC.

This clonotype was found a few times. The gene calls are TRBV14 and TRBJ1-1, with a possible D match to TRBD1 (5 bases). The CDR3 sequence is 15 residues long. Trimming stripped 3 bases from V and 3 bases from J, with 14 bases between. Germline lookup yields CDR1 SGHDN and CDR2 FVKESK. CDR3 protein: CASSHHRGQDTEAFF. The DNA for the CDR3 is TGTGCCAGCAGCCATCATAGGGGCCAGGACACTGAAGCTTTCTTT.

The chain carries TRBV29-1 and TRBJ2-6; possible D gene TRBD1, 5 bases. The V and J ends lost 5 bases and 1 base respectively, with 9 bases between them. CDR1 and CDR2 from the germline V gene are SQVTM and ANQGSEA. The CDR3 is 14 residues long. The CDR3 DNA follows: TGCAGCGTTCCCACAGGATCTGGGGCCAACGTCCTGACTTTC. It encodes CSVPTGSGANVLTF.

The chain combines TRBV4-2 with TRBJ1-4; D may be TRBD1 (6 bases). Trimming pared 0 bases from V and 4 bases from J, leaving 12 bases between. Germline values: CDR1 LGHNA, CDR2 YNFKEQ. The CDR3 runs 16 residues. This CDR3 reads CASSQEMDSLNEKLFF. The CDR3 DNA sequence: TGTGCCAGCAGCCAAGAAATGGACAGTCTTAATGAAAAACTGTTTTTT.

The table lists this clonotype with a few counts. The chain couples TRBV12-5 to TRBJ1-4; D remains ambiguous. The CDR3 has 16 residues. V was pared by 0 bases and J by 8 bases, with 16 bases between. Germline V gene sequence: CDR1 LGHNT, CDR2 FRNRAP. Here the CDR3 DNA reads TGTGCTAGTGGTTTGGTAGTTGAGTCAAGGCGGGAAAAACTGTTTTTT. This translates into CASGLVVESRREKLFF.

The chain uses TRBV10-1 and TRBJ2-3; tentatively, D is TRBD1 (5 bases). Per the germline V gene, CDR1 is WNHNN and CDR2 is SYGVQD (reference sequence). The CDR3 extends over 16 amino acids. Trimming pared 2 bases from V and 0 bases from J, leaving 12 bases between. The CDR3 reads CASSEIGVGSTDTQYF. The CDR3 DNA reads TGCGCCAGCAGTGAGATAGGGGTGGGGAGCACAGATACGCAGTATTTT.

The CDR3 sequence is CSARDGYREHGYTF. The CDR3 region has the DNA TGCAGTGCTAGAGATGGCTACAGGGAACATGGCTACACCTTC. The genes are TRBV20-1 and TRBJ1-2; D might be TRBD1 (6 bases). Germline lookup yields CDR1 DFQATT and CDR2 SNEGSKA (reference sequence). Trimming left V 0 bases short and J 6 bases short, with 14 bases between. This CDR3 has 14 amino acids.

The chain combines TRBV7-9 with TRBJ1-2; 10 bases fit TRBD1. V trimming: 5 bases; J trimming: 13 bases; junction bases outside the gene matches: 19. CDR1 and CDR2 (germline): SEHNR, FQNEAQ (reference sequence). The CDR3 consists of 16 residues. Written as DNA, the CDR3 is TGTGCCAGCAGCCGTAATCCGGGACAGGGGATGAATCCTAGCACCTTC. Amino acid sequence: CASSRNPGQGMNPSTF.

The chain uses TRBV12-5 and TRBJ1-1; the D gene is possibly TRBD1 (5 bases). V lost 0 bases and J lost 6, with 14 bases in between. The CDR3 extends over 15 amino acids. The germline gives CDR1 LGHNT, CDR2 FRNRAP. As DNA, the CDR3 is TGTGCTAGTGGTTTGGTAGCGGGGCCCCGTTCTGAAGCTTTCTTT. This gives the protein CASGLVAGPRSEAFF.

The V gene is TRBV25-1, the J gene TRBJ2-6; D uncertain. This CDR3 has 16 residues. The V and J ends lost 6 bases and 0 bases respectively, with 12 bases between them. Germline V gene lookup returns CDR1 MGHDK and CDR2 SYGVNS. Here the CDR3 reads CASRDSLGSGANVLTF. Here the CDR3 DNA reads TGTGCCAGCAGGGATAGCTTGGGCTCTGGGGCCAACGTCCTGACTTTC.

This clonotype was counted only a few times. The chain combines TRBV13 with TRBJ2-3; D is perhaps TRBD2 (6 bases). The CDR3 spans 16 residues. The V gene's germline CDR1 is PRHDT and CDR2 FYEKMQ (reference sequence). The V gene lost 3 bases and the J gene lost 1 base, with 14 bases spanning the gap. CDR3 loop: CASSFRQGGGTDTQYF. The CDR3 DNA reads TGTGCCAGCAGCTTTCGGCAGGGAGGTGGCACAGATACGCAGTATTTT.

The V call is TRBV5-5, the J call TRBJ2-1; maybe TRBD1 (6 bases). V shed 4 bases and J shed 7 bases, with 12 bases lying between them. The CDR3 is made up of 13 amino acids. Germline V gene sequence: CDR1 SGHKS, CDR2 YYEKEE (reference sequence). The chain's CDR3 is CASSPNTGNEQFF. The CDR3 region has the DNA TGTGCCAGCAGCCCTAATACAGGGAATGAGCAGTTCTTC.

This clonotype was recorded only once. V usage is TRBV2 and J usage is TRBJ2-7, with 8 positions matching TRBD1. Trimming took 5 bases from V and 2 from J; bases not matched to a gene: 5. Germline values: CDR1 SNHLY, CDR2 FYNNEI. This CDR3 has 14 amino acids. CDR3 DNA: TGTGCCAGCAGTACAGGGGGAATGGCCTACGAGCAGTACTTC. As protein: CASSTGGMAYEQYF.

The CDR3 coding sequence is TGTGCCACCAGGGACAGTCCCTACAATGAGCAGTTCTTC. Amino acid sequence: CATRDSPYNEQFF. The chain links TRBV24-1 to TRBJ2-1, with D maybe TRBD1 (6 bases). The ends were cut back, 7 bases at V and 2 bases at J, with 8 bases in the middle. Germline-derived CDR1 and CDR2 are KGHDR and SFDVKD. The CDR3 is 13 amino acids.

V and J are TRBV7-2 and TRBJ2-7; the D gene is possibly TRBD1 (6 bases). The CDR3 sequence is 15 residues long. Trimming pared 3 bases from V and 1 base from J, leaving 13 bases between. The germline gives CDR1 SGHTA, CDR2 FQGNSA. CDR3 sequence reads: CASSFPRGDSYEQYF. The CDR3 DNA reads as TGTGCCAGCAGCTTCCCCAGGGGAGATTCCTACGAGCAGTACTTC.

This clonotype was counted between two and nine times. The gene calls are TRBV10-3 and TRBJ2-1; TRBD2 agrees at 7 bases. V lost 0 bases, J lost 8 bases, and 1 base stayed unmatched. The CDR3 extends over 13 amino acids. Germline CDR1 reads ENHRY; CDR2 reads SYGVKD. DNA for the CDR3: TGTGCCATCAGTGAGTCGGGAGGGTATGAGCAGTTCTTC. It specifies CAISESGGYEQFF.

This clonotype showed up just a few times. This chain links TRBV3-1 with TRBJ2-5; possibly TRBD1 for D (6 bases). With 3 bases removed from V and 5 bases from J, the gap between germline ends came to 16 bases. This CDR3 is 15 amino acids long. From germline, CDR1 is LGHDT and CDR2 YNNKEL (reference sequence). CDR3 sequence (DNA): TGTGCCAGCAGCCAGAGACAGGCTGGCGACGAGACCCAGTACTTC. The encoded protein is CASSQRQAGDETQYF.

This clonotype was counted a few times. The chain joins TRBV6-1 to TRBJ2-3; possible D gene TRBD1, 6 bases. The germline V gene encodes CDR1 MNHNS and CDR2 SASEGT. The CDR3 has 17 residues. V lost 6 bases and J lost 2, with 21 bases in between. The CDR3 DNA is TGTGCCAGCAGGGGGGCGCCAACGACAGGCCCCACAGATACGCAGTATTTT. This encodes CASRGAPTTGPTDTQYF.

This chain connects TRBV20-1 to TRBJ1-6; no clear D gene. There are 14 residues in the CDR3. Germline values: CDR1 DFQATT, CDR2 SNEGSKA (reference sequence). Between the trimmed V and J ends, which lost 0 bases and 4 bases, there was a span of 7 bases. The CDR3 protein is CSARDTRYNSPLHF. The DNA of the CDR3 is TGCAGTGCTAGAGATACACGGTATAATTCACCCCTCCACTTT.

As concerns this clonotype: This sequence may be a read error, since a much larger clone differs from it by one base. The V and J genes are TRBV27 and TRBJ2-7, with 7 bases matching TRBD1. V shed 2 bases, J shed 7 bases, and the junction held 11 bases outside the gene matches. Germline CDR1 reads MNHEY; CDR2 reads SMNVEV (reference sequence). The CDR3 is made up of 15 amino acids. The CDR3 DNA sequence: TGTGCCAGCAGTTTAAAACAGGGGATCTACAATGAGCAGTACTTC. This encodes CASSLKQGIYNEQYF.

The V gene is TRBV20-1, the J gene TRBJ2-3; the D is unclear. The CDR3 has 15 amino acids. Germline CDR1 DFQATT, CDR2 SNEGSKA (reference sequence). V lost 5 bases and J 6 bases, leaving 21 bases between the germline ends. The CDR3 sequence: CSAPSGTLPADTQYF. CDR3 sequence (DNA): TGCAGTGCTCCCTCCGGAACGTTGCCGGCGGATACGCAGTATTTT.

Only a few counts were recorded for this clonotype. The genes are TRBV29-1 and TRBJ1-1; perhaps TRBD1 as D (6 bases). V was pared by 8 bases and J by 4 bases, with 14 bases between. The CDR3 has 12 amino acids. Germline assignment: CDR1 SQVTM and CDR2 ANQGSEA. Here the CDR3 reads CSLQGGSTEAFF. CDR3 DNA sequence: TGCAGCTTACAGGGAGGATCCACTGAAGCTTTCTTT.

This CDR3 is CASSSGGSLQETQYF. CDR3 coding DNA: TGTGCCAGCAGCTCAGGGGGCAGCCTGCAAGAGACCCAGTACTTC. The chain combines TRBV11-3 with TRBJ2-5; the match to TRBD1 covers 8 bases. The CDR3 runs to 15 residues. J lost 2 bases, V lost 4 bases, and 6 bases had no gene match. CDR1 SGHNT and CDR2 YENEEA come from the germline V gene.

The rearrangement uses TRBV6-1 and TRBJ1-5, with 8 bases matching TRBD1. This CDR3 spans 16 amino acids. V lost 5 bases to trimming and J lost 1 base; unmatched junction nucleotides: 7. Germline V gene data show CDR1 as MNHNS and CDR2 as SASEGT. The CDR3 DNA reads as TGTGCCAGCAGTAAACCGGACAGGGAGAGCAATCAGCCCCAGCATTTT. Translating gives CASSKPDRESNQPQHF.

This clonotype was seen repeatedly, ten times or more. The V and J genes are TRBV27 and TRBJ2-5; 10 bases match TRBD1. With V trimmed by 5 bases and J by 5 bases, 5 bases remained unmatched. CDR3 size: 14 residues. CDR1 MNHEY and CDR2 SMNVEV come from the germline V gene (reference sequence). CDR3 sequence: CASSPTGGLETQYF. The CDR3 coding sequence is TGTGCCAGCAGTCCGACAGGGGGCTTGGAGACCCAGTACTTC.